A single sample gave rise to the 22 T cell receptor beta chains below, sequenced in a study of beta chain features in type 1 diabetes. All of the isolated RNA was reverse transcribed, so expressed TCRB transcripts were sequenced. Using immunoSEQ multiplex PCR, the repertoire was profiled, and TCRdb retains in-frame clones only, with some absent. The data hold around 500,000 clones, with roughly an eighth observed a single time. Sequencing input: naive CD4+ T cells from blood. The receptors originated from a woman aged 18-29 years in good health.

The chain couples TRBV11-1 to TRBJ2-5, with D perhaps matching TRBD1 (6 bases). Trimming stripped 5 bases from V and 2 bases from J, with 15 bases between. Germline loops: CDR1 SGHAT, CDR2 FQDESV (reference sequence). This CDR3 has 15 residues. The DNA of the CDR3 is TGTGCCAGCAGCACTGGGACAACACGTCAAGAGACCCAGTACTTC. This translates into CASSTGTTRQETQYF.

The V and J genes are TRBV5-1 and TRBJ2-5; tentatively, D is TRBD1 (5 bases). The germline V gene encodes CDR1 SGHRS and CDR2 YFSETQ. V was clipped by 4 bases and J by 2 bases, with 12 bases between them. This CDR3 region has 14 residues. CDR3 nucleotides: TGCGCCAGCAGCCCAGGCAGGGTTCAAGAGACCCAGTACTTC. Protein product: CASSPGRVQETQYF.

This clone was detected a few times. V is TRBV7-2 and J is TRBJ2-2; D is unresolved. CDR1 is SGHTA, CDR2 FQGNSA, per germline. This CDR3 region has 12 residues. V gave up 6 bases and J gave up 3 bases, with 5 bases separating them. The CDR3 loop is CASSTYTGELFF. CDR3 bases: TGTGCCAGCAGTACCTACACCGGGGAGCTGTTTTTT.

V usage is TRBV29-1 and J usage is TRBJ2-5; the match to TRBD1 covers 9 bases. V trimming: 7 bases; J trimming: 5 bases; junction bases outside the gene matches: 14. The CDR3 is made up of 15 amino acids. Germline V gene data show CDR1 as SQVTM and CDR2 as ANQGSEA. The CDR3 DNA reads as TGCAGCGCCCGCCCCGGGACAGGGAATTCGGAGACCCAGTACTTC. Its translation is CSARPGTGNSETQYF.

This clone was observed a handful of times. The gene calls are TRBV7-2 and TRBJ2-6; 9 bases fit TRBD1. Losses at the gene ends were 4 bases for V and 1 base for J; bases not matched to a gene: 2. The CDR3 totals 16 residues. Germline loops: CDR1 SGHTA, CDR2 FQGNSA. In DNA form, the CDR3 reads TGTGCCAGCAGCTCCGGGACAGGGTCTGGGGCCAACGTCCTGACTTTC. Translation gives CASSSGTGSGANVLTF.

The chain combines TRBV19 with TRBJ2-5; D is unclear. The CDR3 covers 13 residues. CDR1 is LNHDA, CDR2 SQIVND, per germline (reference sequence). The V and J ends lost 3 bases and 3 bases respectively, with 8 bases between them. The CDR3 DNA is TGTGCCAGTAGTATTTTCAAAGAAGAGACCCAGTACTTC. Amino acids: CASSIFKEETQYF.

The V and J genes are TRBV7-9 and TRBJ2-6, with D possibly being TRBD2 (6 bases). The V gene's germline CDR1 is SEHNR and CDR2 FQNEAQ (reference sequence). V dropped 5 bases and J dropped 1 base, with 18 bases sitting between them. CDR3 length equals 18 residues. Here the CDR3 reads CASSDSRDGLSGANVLTF. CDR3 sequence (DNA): TGTGCCAGCAGCGACAGTAGGGACGGACTATCTGGGGCCAACGTCCTGACTTTC.

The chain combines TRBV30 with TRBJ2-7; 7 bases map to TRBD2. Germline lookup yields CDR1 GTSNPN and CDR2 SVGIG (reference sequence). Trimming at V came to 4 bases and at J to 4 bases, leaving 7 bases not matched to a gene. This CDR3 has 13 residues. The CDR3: CAWKRELRYEQYF. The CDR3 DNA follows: TGTGCCTGGAAGCGGGAACTTCGGTACGAGCAGTACTTC. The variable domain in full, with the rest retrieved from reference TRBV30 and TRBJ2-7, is SQTIHQWPATLVQPVGSPLSLECTVEGTSNPNLYWYRQAAGRGLQLLFYSVGIGQISSEVPQNLSASRPQDRQFILSSKKLLLSDSGFYLCAWKRELRYEQYFGPGTRLTVT.

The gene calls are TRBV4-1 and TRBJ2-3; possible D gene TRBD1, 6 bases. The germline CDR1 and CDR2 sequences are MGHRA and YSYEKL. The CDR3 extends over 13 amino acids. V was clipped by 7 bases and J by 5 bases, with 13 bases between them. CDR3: CASNGQQGDTQYF. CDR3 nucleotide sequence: TGCGCCAGCAACGGACAGCAGGGAGATACGCAGTATTTT.

CDR3 residues: CASRRTANSPLHF. As DNA, the CDR3 is TGTGCCAGCAGACGGACCGCTAATTCACCCCTCCACTTT. The V call is TRBV28, the J call TRBJ1-6; the D is unclear. Germline V gene sequence: CDR1 MDHEN, CDR2 SYDVKM. CDR3 length: 13 amino acids. Deletions cut 6 bases from V and 6 bases from J, with 9 bases between. Full variable domain (rest looked up from reference TRBV28 and TRBJ1-6): DVKVTQSSRYLVKRTGEKVFLECVQDMDHENMFWYRQDPGLGLRLIYFSYDVKMKEKGDIPEGYSVSREKKERFSLILESASTNQTSMYLCASRRTANSPLHFGNGTRLTVT.

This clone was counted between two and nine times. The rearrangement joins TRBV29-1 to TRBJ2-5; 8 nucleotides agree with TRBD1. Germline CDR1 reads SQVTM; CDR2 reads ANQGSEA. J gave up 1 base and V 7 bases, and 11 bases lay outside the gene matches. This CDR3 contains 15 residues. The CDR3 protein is CSASDPGQAQETQYF. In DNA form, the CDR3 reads TGCAGCGCTTCGGACCCGGGACAGGCCCAAGAGACCCAGTACTTC.

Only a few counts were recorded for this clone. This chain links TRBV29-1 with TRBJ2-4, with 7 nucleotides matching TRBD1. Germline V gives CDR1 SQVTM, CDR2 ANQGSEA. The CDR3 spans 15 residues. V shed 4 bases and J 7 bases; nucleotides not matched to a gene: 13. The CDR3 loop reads CSVGQTGSYPNIQYF. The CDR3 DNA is TGCAGCGTTGGACAGACAGGGAGTTACCCTAACATTCAGTACTTC. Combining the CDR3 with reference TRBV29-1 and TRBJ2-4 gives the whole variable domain SAVISQKPSRDICQRGTSLTIQCQVDSQVTMMFWYRQQPGQSLTLIATANQGSEATYESGFVIDKFPISRPNLTFSTLTVSNMSPEDSSIYLCSVGQTGSYPNIQYFGAGTRLSVL.

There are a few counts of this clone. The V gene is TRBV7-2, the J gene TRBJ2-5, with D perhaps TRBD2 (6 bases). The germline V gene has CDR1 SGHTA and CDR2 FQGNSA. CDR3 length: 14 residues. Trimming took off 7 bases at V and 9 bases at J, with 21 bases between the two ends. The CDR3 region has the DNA TGTGCCAGCACCCAGAGCTGGGGGGAGATGGCCCAGTACTTC. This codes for CASTQSWGEMAQYF.

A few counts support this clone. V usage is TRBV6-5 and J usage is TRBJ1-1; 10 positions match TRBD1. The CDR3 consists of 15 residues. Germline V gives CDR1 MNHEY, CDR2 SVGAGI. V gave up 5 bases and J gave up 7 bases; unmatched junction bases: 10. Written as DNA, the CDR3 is TGTGCCAGCAGTGTACCCGCCGGGACAGGGGTTGAAGCTTTCTTT. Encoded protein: CASSVPAGTGVEAFF.

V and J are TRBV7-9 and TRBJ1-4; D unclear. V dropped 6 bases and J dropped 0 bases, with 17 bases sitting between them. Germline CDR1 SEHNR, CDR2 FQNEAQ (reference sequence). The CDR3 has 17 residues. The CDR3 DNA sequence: TGTGCCAGCAGTCTGGCTATTTTGGGAGCAACTAATGAAAAACTGTTTTTT. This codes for CASSLAILGATNEKLFF. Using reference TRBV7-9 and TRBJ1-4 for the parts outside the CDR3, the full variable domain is DTGVSQNPRHKITKRGQNVTFRCDPISEHNRLYWYRQTLGQGPEFLTYFQNEAQLEKSRLLSDRFSAERPKGSFSTLEIQRTEQGDSAMYLCASSLAILGATNEKLFFGSGTQLSVL.

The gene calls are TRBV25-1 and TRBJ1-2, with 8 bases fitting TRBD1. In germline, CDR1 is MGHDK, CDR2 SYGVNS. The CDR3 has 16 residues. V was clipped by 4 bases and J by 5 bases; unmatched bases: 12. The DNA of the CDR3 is TGTGCCAGCAGTGTGGGGCAGGGGGCGCGGTGGTATGGCTACACCTTC. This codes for CASSVGQGARWYGYTF.

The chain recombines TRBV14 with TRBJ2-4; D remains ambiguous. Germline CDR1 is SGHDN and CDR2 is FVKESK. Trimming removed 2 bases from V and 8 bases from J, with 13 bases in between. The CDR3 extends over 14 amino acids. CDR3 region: CASSQLYPRHIQYF. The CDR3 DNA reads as TGTGCCAGCAGCCAACTCTATCCAAGGCACATTCAGTACTTC.

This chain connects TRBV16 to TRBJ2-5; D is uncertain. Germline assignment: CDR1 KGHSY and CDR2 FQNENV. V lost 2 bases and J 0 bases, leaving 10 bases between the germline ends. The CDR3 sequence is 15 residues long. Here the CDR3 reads CASSQRLVDQETQYF. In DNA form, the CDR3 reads TGTGCCAGCAGCCAAAGGCTAGTAGACCAAGAGACCCAGTACTTC.

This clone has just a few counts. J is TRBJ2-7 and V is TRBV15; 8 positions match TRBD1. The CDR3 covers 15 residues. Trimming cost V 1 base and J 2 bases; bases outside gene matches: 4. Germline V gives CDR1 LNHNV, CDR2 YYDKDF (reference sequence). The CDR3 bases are TGTGCCACCAGCAGAGCCGCAGGGGGCCCCTACGAGCAGTACTTC. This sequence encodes CATSRAAGGPYEQYF. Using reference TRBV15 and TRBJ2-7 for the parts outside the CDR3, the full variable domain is DAMVIQNPRYQVTQFGKPVTLSCSQTLNHNVMYWYQQKSSQAPKLLFHYYDKDFNNEADTPDNFQSRRPNTSFCFLDIRSPGLGDTAMYLCATSRAAGGPYEQYFGPGTRLTVT.

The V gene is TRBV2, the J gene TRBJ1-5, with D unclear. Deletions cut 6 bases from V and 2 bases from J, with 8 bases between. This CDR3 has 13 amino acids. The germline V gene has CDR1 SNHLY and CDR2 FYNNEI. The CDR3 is CASRVQGNQPQHF. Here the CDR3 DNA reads TGTGCCAGCAGGGTTCAGGGCAATCAGCCCCAGCATTTT.

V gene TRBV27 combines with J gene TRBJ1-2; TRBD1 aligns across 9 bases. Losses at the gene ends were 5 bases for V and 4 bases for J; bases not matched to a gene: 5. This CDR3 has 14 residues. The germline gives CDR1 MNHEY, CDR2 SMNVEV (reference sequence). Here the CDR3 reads CASSIRQGVYGYTF. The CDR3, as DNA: TGTGCCAGCAGTATTCGACAGGGGGTCTATGGCTACACCTTC.

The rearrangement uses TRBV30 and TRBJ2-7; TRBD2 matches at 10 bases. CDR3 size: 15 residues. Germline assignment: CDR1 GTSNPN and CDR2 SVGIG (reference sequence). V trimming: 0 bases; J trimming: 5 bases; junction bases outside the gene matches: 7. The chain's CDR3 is CAWSVGLAGAHEQYF. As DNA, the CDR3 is TGTGCCTGGAGTGTAGGGCTAGCGGGAGCCCACGAGCAGTACTTC.